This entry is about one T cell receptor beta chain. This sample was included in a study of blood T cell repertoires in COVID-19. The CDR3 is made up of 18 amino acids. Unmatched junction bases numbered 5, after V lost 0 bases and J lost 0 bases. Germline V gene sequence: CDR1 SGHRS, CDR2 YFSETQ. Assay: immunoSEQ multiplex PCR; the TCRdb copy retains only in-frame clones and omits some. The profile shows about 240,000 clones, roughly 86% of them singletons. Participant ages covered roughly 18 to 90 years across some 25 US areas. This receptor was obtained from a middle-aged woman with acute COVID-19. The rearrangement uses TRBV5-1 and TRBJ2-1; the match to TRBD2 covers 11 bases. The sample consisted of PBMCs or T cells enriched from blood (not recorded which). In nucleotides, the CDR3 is TGCGCCAGCAGCTTGGAGGGACTAGCGGTTAGCTCCTACAATGAGCAGTTCTTC. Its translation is CASSLEGLAVSSYNEQFF.